The entry below describes one T cell receptor (beta chain). The data belong to a study of blood T cell repertoires in COVID-19. The wider study: The United States, Italy and Spain supplied acute and convalescent COVID-19 samples. Nucleic acid was either cDNA or gDNA, and it came from T cells, B-cell-depleted T cells, or PBMCs.

Methods used by the authors: By means of reference gene primer amplification, nucleated cell counts were estimated. This table comes from immunoSEQ multiplex PCR, and its TCRdb copy is limited to in-frame clones, with some not included. That table furnishes V, J and clone size, whereas the DNA furnished D and trimming. The sample lists 45,000 to 75,000 clones, around 88% seen once, with approximately 4.3% in the top ten. V was pared by 2 bases and J by 6 bases, with 7 bases of the junction left unmatched. This CDR3 spans 16 amino acids. Germline assignment: CDR1 LGHDT and CDR2 YNNKEL (reference sequence).

The sequence came from a man between 60 and 75 years old with acute or convalescent COVID-19. Sequencing was performed on peripheral blood. The V and J genes are TRBV3-1 (or the pseudogene TRBV3-2) and TRBJ2-2, with 9 bases matching TRBD2. The CDR3 DNA is TGTGCCAGCAGCCAAATTAGCGGGAGAATGCCCGGGGAGCTGTTTTTT. It encodes CASSQISGRMPGELFF.